This T cell receptor (beta chain) comes out of a study of CD8 T cells in Susac syndrome. The wider study: Clinically active disease was present in six of the sequenced Susac syndrome patients. Roughly eight of these patients were in remission. Treatment at blood withdrawal was none, corticosteroids, or intravenous immunoglobulin alone in Susac syndrome patients.

The patients with Susac syndrome were individuals who fulfilled the recently defined diagnostic criteria for disease that was either definite or probable. Random-hexamer reverse transcription was applied to roughly 0.5 to 1 ug RNA. Across 54 Vbeta and 13 Jbeta, TCR beta CDR3 was amplified with immunoSEQ multiplex PCR. TCRdb reprocessed the immunoSEQ multiplex PCR reads with MiXCR, giving one entry per CDR3 protein. Counted here are around 81,000 distinct CDR3 sequences, 85% to 95% occurring once; the ten biggest clones make up about 0.99%. The CDR3 has 13 amino acids. Germline-derived CDR1 and CDR2 are SGHDN and FVKESK. Trimming took 0 bases from V and 10 from J, leaving 10 bases between them.

The V gene is TRBV14, the J gene TRBJ2-1; possibly TRBD2 for D (6 bases). The sequenced material came from CD8+ T cells from PBMCs. The receptor comes from a human donor with Susac syndrome. The CDR3 loop is CASSQDWAGEQFF. The CDR3 coding sequence is TGTGCCAGCAGCCAAGATTGGGCGGGGGAGCAGTTCTTC.